This paragraph covers one T cell receptor (beta chain) sequence. Data came from immunoSEQ multiplex PCR; TCRdb stores just in-frame clones and leaves some out. The sample records tens of thousands of clones, about 90% being singletons. This sample stems from a study of blood T cell repertoires in COVID-19. Study information: Nucleic acid was either cDNA or gDNA, and it came from T cells, B-cell-depleted T cells, or PBMCs.

The CDR3 extends over 14 amino acids. Germline V gives CDR1 MDHEN, CDR2 SYDVKM. Trimming took 5 bases from V and 3 from J, leaving 13 bases between them. The TCR comes from a man in his 60s with acute or convalescent COVID-19. The rearrangement links TRBV28 to TRBJ1-2, with D possibly matching TRBD1 (5 bases). Sample: peripheral blood. CDR3 nucleotide sequence: TGTGCCAGCAGTCGAGGCGGGGCTGACTATGGCTACACCTTC. This translates into CASSRGGADYGYTF.